This T cell receptor beta chain originates from a study of Graves' ophthalmopathy and Graves' hyperthyroidism. Enrollment excluded any patients with other autoimmune diseases, uncontrolled infections, pregnancy or lactation. In the case of this clonotype: Its matching antigen is unknown.

This CDR3 is built from 14 residues. With 0 bases removed from V and 2 bases from J, the gap between germline ends came to 10 bases. CDR1 DFQATT and CDR2 SNEGSKA come from the germline V gene (reference sequence). RNA transcripts yielded amplified TCR beta CDR3 regions. Scientists carried out first-round RT-PCR using HTBI primers and then a second-round multiplex PCR. MiXCR, run by TCRdb on the multiplex PCR reads, gives a single entry per CDR3 protein. The repertoire holds over a million distinct CDR3 sequences, about 36% seen once, with 11% in the top ten. Broader study findings: Blood repertoires reportedly contained most expanded thyroid clonotypes above 0.001 frequency. A roughly 81% specificity and approximately 88% sensitivity were achieved by a 13-signature model that separated ophthalmopathy from stable hyperthyroidism. The model predicted progression of ophthalmopathy with a sensitivity of around 70%, and its specificity was 72% to 85%.

The specimen sequenced was peripheral blood or thyroid tissue (not recorded which). The sequence was obtained from an adult man with Graves' hyperthyroidism. The chain carries TRBV20-1 and TRBJ2-5; D is unclear. As DNA, the CDR3 is TGCAGTGCTAGAGATGAGACTTTACAAGAGACCCAGTACTTC. Residues: CSARDETLQETQYF.